What follows is one T cell receptor (beta chain) and its context. The target antigen is unknown. TCR beta CDR3 regions were amplified from RNA transcripts. The HTBI primer set served for first-round RT-PCR of the TCR CDR3. TCRdb itself ran the multiplex PCR reads through MiXCR, one entry per CDR3 protein. Of a few hundred thousand distinct CDR3 sequences in the sample, 20% to 25% were seen once. These data are taken from a study of T cells in Graves' hyperthyroidism and ophthalmopathy. Findings and limits, study-wide: Most thyroid clonotypes that were expanded above 0.001 also turned up in blood.

Among ophthalmopathy patients, the Clinical Activity Score reached at least 3, the NOSPECS grade reached at least 4, and duration remained under 3 months. The material sequenced was blood. The TCR originated in a woman in her sixties or seventies with Graves' ophthalmopathy.

The CDR3 loop reads CASSQNEQYF. The CDR3 DNA follows: TGTGCCAGCAGCCAAAACGAGCAGTACTTC. The chain has TRBV3-1 and TRBJ2-7; D call uncertain. Germline CDR1 reads LGHDT; CDR2 reads YNNKEL (reference sequence). The CDR3 sequence is 10 residues long. The V end lost 2 bases, the J end lost 5 bases, and 1 base lay between the germline ends.